This T cell receptor (beta chain) was sequenced for a study of CD8 T cells in cerebrospinal fluid in Alzheimer's disease. Study-wide context: Clonal expansion of CSF T cells was measured with plate-based and droplet-based single-cell sequencing. Study outcomes and limitations: Patients with mild cognitive impairment or Alzheimer's disease had a larger top CSF clone percentage than controls. Expanded clones of at least 3% were commoner in Alzheimer's patients than healthy subjects.

Germline V gene data show CDR1 as LNHDA and CDR2 as SQIVND (reference sequence). This CDR3 spans 16 amino acids. This clonotype registers medium-sized by frequency. Its antigen is currently unknown. 10X single-cell V(D)J and 5' gene-expression libraries profiled CSF cells. Using the 10x single-cell sequencing reads, TCRdb records one entry per CDR3 protein without DNA. The sample's table shows 960 or so distinct CDR3 sequences. This chain links TRBV19 with TRBJ2-1; TCRdb proposes TRBD2, but this gene call is untestable without DNA. The specimen sequenced was cerebrospinal fluid. The clonotype originates from a human donor in good health. The CDR3 loop reads CASSPLAGGRVYEQFF.